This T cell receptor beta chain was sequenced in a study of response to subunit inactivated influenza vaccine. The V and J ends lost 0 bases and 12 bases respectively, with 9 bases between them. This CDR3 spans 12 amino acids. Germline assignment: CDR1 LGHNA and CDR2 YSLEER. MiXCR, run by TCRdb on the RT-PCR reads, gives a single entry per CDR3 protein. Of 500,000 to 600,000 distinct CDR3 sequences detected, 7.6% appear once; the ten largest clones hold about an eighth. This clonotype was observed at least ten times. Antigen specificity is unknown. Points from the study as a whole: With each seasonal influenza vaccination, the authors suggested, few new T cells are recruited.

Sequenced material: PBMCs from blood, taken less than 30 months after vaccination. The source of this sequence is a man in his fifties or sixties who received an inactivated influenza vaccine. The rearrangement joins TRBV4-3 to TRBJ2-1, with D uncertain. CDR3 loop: CASSQDTNRQFF. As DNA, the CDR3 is TGCGCCAGCAGCCAAGACACAAACCGGCAGTTCTTC.